Shown below are 6 T cell receptor beta chains from a single sample sequenced in a study of spatial heterogeneity in lung cancer. TCRdb passed the 5' RACE reads through MiXCR, listing each CDR3 protein once. The data hold around 120 distinct CDR3 sequences, with roughly a third observed a single time. The sample's time point: sample taken at primary tumor resection. Whole RNA from tumor, nontumor lung or frozen PBMC was sequenced unsorted. The specimen comprised PBMCs, sampled at surgery. Receptor source: a male donor with early-stage non-small cell lung cancer.

By sample share, this clonotype is large (0.1 to 1%). A library made for alpha chains picked up this beta chain off target, so its size means little. CDR3 sequence: CSAFGPKEFF. For the CDR3, the DNA is TGCAGTGCTTTCGGCCCGAAGGAGTTCTTC. This chain connects TRBV20-1 to TRBJ2-1; no reliable D call. V was shortened by 5 bases and J by 14 bases, with 13 bases between the two germline ends. Germline V gene data show CDR1 as DFQATT and CDR2 as SNEGSKA (reference sequence). The CDR3 runs 10 residues.

On this clonotype: This beta chain was picked up by a library intended for alpha chains and is off target, so its count carries little meaning. V is TRBV29-1 and J is TRBJ2-4; 7 bases agree with TRBD1. Germline CDR1 is SQVTM and CDR2 is ANQGSEA. V was pared by 4 bases and J by 11 bases, with 11 bases of the junction left unmatched. The CDR3 totals 13 residues. The CDR3 coding sequence is TGCAGCGTTGGTGAACAGGGGATAGCTCTTCAGTACTTC. Translated: CSVGEQGIALQYF.

Turning to this clonotype: This beta chain is an off-target read within a library intended for alpha chains, so its frequency means little. The chain couples TRBV7-3 to TRBJ2-2; D unclear. Germline-derived CDR1 and CDR2 are SGHTA and FQGTGA. The CDR3 has 13 amino acids. Deletions cut 5 bases from V and 6 bases from J, with 10 bases between. The CDR3 loop is CASSPVRPGELFF. CDR3 coding DNA: TGTGCCAGCAGCCCAGTTCGGCCCGGGGAGCTGTTTTTT.

In its sample, this clonotype ranks as hyperexpanded (1% or more). Within a library made for alpha chains, this beta chain is off target, and its count is uninformative. V usage is TRBV5-4 and J usage is TRBJ2-7; D assignment may be TRBD1 or TRBD2 (5 bases each). The CDR3 loop spans 14 amino acids. V lost 0 bases to trimming and J lost 8 bases, with 15 bases between them. CDR1 and CDR2 (germline): SGHNT, YYREEE (reference sequence). CDR3 sequence: CASSLDQGVLKQYF. CDR3 sequence (DNA): TGTGCCAGCAGCTTGGATCAGGGAGTCTTGAAGCAGTACTTC.

Note on this clonotype: This beta chain represents an off-target read in a library built for alpha chains; its size is of limited meaning. The rearrangement links TRBV5-1 to TRBJ2-4; D is ambiguous. CDR1 SGHRS and CDR2 YFSETQ come from the germline V gene. Trimming removed 6 bases from V and 6 bases from J, with 13 bases in between. The CDR3 sequence is 13 residues long. The CDR3 sequence is CASNPGDANIQYF. In DNA form, the CDR3 reads TGCGCCAGCAACCCCGGTGACGCAAACATTCAGTACTTC.

As to this clonotype: Being off target in a library aimed at alpha chains, this beta chain has a size of little meaning. This chain links TRBV12-3 or TRBV12-4 with TRBJ2-1, with 8 bases lining up with TRBD1. CDR3 length: 17 amino acids. Unmatched junction bases numbered 17, after V lost 4 bases and J lost 9 bases. The CDR3 sequence: CASSSRTGTWLIIEQFF. The CDR3 DNA follows: TGTGCCAGCAGTTCCCGGACAGGGACTTGGTTAATTATTGAGCAGTTCTTC.